This TCR beta chain was profiled in a study of regulatory T cells in long-lasting Graves disease. Study-level points and caveats: The analysis examined peripheral blood only and excluded thyroid tissue. Patients with persistent disease showed a bias toward TRBV28, TRBJ1-2 and TRBJ2-5.

With respect to this clonotype: Its target is unknown.

RNA isolated from PBMCs was used to make the TCR library. Patients came through an endocrinology department, and that department was in Xi'an, China. About 8.8 milliliters of peripheral blood were drawn into EDTA tubes. MiXCR, run by TCRdb on the reads, gives a single entry per CDR3 protein. The data contain roughly 1,600 distinct CDR3 sequences, approximately 80% of them seen just once; the ten biggest clones take up around 7.9%. The CDR3 extends over 13 amino acids. Germline CDR1 is GTSNPN and CDR2 is SVGIG (reference sequence). V dropped 0 bases and J dropped 4 bases, with 9 bases sitting between them.

The V gene is TRBV30, the J gene TRBJ1-1; weak D call: TRBD1 (5 bases). This sequence was found in a woman younger than 30 with Graves disease. Sequenced material: peripheral blood mononuclear cells (PBMCs), taken with antithyroid drug treatment, in newly diagnosed or persistent Graves disease (not recorded which). In DNA form, the CDR3 reads TGTGCCTGGAGTGTAGCAGGGAGCACTGAAGCTTTCTTT. As protein: CAWSVAGSTEAFF.